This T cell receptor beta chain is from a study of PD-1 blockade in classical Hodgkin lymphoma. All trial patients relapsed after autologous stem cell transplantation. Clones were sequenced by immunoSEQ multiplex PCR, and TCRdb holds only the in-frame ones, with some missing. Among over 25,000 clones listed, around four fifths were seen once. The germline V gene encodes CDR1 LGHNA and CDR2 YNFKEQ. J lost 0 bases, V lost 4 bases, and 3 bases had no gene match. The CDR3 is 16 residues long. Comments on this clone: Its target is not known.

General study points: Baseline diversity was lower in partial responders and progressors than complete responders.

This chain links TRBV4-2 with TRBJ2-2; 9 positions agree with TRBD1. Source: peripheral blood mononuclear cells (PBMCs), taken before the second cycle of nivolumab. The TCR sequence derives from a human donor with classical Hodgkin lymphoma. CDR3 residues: CASSLRTGANTGELFF. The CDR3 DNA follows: TGTGCCAGCAGCCTTCGGACAGGGGCGAACACCGGGGAGCTGTTTTTT.